These 18 T cell receptor beta chains were all obtained from the same sample, sequenced in a study of OX40 agonist ivuxolimab in advanced cancers. Clones were read by immunoSEQ multiplex PCR, and TCRdb kept only the in-frame ones, dropping some. The sample holds some 76,000 clones; over 90% are singletons and the top ten take 6.2%. The sample consisted of CD4+ or CD8+ T cells sorted from blood, taken in a trial of the OX40 agonist ivuxolimab. These receptor sequences come from an adult with an advanced solid tumor such as melanoma, head and neck, liver or kidney cancer.

The rearrangement uses TRBV27 and TRBJ1-1; 7 nucleotides line up with TRBD1. Looked up from germline, CDR1 is MNHEY and CDR2 is SMNVEV (reference sequence). The CDR3 covers 13 residues. With V trimmed by 6 bases and J by 7 bases, 8 bases remained unmatched. The chain's CDR3 is CASSNRGKVEAFF. The CDR3 DNA is TGTGCCAGCAGCAACAGGGGAAAGGTTGAAGCTTTCTTT.

The DNA of the CDR3 is TGTGCCAGCAGCCTAGGGTCGGGGTACGAGCAGTACTTC. Its protein is CASSLGSGYEQYF. The chain uses TRBV6-5 and TRBJ2-7, with D possibly being TRBD2 (5 bases). With 6 bases removed from V and 4 bases from J, the gap between germline ends came to 13 bases. Germline V gene data show CDR1 as MNHEY and CDR2 as SVGAGI. The CDR3 runs to 13 residues.

The table lists this clone with a count of one. The rearrangement joins TRBV27 to TRBJ1-3; 9 bases fit TRBD1. V trimming: 7 bases; J trimming: 3 bases; junction bases outside the gene matches: 10. The CDR3 totals 16 residues. Looked up from germline, CDR1 is MNHEY and CDR2 is SMNVEV (reference sequence). The CDR3 loop is CASMGFTGGDGNTIYF. DNA of the CDR3: TGTGCCAGCATGGGATTTACAGGGGGCGATGGAAACACCATATATTTT.

This chain links TRBV7-2 with TRBJ1-4, with D possibly matching TRBD1 (6 bases). The CDR3 length is 17 residues. From germline, CDR1 is SGHTA and CDR2 FQGNSA. Trimming left V 5 bases short and J 1 base short, with 17 bases between. In DNA form, the CDR3 reads TGTGCCAGCAGCCCGGGACAAGGGTGGGGAACTAATGAAAAACTGTTTTTT. Translation: CASSPGQGWGTNEKLFF.

This clone showed up just once. The rearrangement joins TRBV27 to TRBJ2-7; unclear D gene. CDR3 size: 15 residues. Trimming removed 5 bases from V and 1 base from J, with 15 bases in between. Germline CDR1 is MNHEY and CDR2 is SMNVEV (reference sequence). CDR3 amino acids: CASSPHLTFSYEQYF. As DNA, the CDR3 is TGTGCCAGCAGTCCCCATCTTACGTTTTCCTACGAGCAGTACTTC.

V gene TRBV28 combines with J gene TRBJ1-5; 8 bases are a match to TRBD1. Trimming at V came to 6 bases and at J to 7 bases, leaving 8 bases not matched to a gene. The germline CDR1 and CDR2 sequences are MDHEN and SYDVKM. This CDR3 is 14 amino acids long. CDR3 nucleotides: TGTGCCAGCAGGCCCGATCAGGGGGCACAGCCCCAGCATTTT. The encoded protein is CASRPDQGAQPQHF.

The chain uses TRBV9 and TRBJ1-4, with 9 bases lining up with TRBD1. This CDR3 is 15 amino acids long. The J segment lost 8 bases and the V segment lost 3 bases, leaving 8 bases of the junction unmatched. Per the germline V gene, CDR1 is SGDLS and CDR2 is YYNGEE. CDR3 residues: CASSATGGGFEKLFF. The CDR3 DNA is TGTGCCAGCAGCGCGACAGGGGGTGGATTCGAAAAACTGTTTTTT.

This chain links TRBV11-2 with TRBJ2-7; D gene ambiguous. Trimming stripped 1 base from V and 3 bases from J, with 10 bases between. CDR3 size: 14 residues. Germline values: CDR1 SGHAT, CDR2 FQNNGV. The DNA for the CDR3 is TGTGCCAGCAGCTTAGCGGCTGCCGGCTACGAGCAGTACTTC. Its protein product is CASSLAAAGYEQYF.

The chain combines TRBV11-3 with TRBJ2-1; unclear D gene. The CDR3 is 15 amino acids. CDR1 is SGHNT and CDR2 is YENEEA in the germline V gene. Trimming took off 3 bases at V and 0 bases at J, with 9 bases between the two ends. CDR3 coding DNA: TGTGCCAGCAGCTTCGGCCCAAGCTCCTACAATGAGCAGTTCTTC. Amino acid sequence: CASSFGPSSYNEQFF.

The V gene is TRBV27, the J gene TRBJ2-7, with 12 bases that match TRBD1. The germline V gene has CDR1 MNHEY and CDR2 SMNVEV (reference sequence). The CDR3 loop spans 15 amino acids. V shed 5 bases, J shed 5 bases, and the junction held 7 bases outside the gene matches. The CDR3 loop reads CASSPEGQGAHEQYF. Written as DNA, the CDR3 is TGTGCCAGCAGTCCAGAGGGACAGGGGGCCCACGAGCAGTACTTC.

V gene TRBV27 combines with J gene TRBJ1-5; D not resolved. V gave up 4 bases and J gave up 4 bases, with 11 bases separating them. The CDR3 totals 14 residues. Germline CDR1 and CDR2: MNHEY and SMNVEV (reference sequence). As DNA, the CDR3 is TGTGCCAGCAGTTCCTCAGCGCCAAATCAGCCCCAGCATTTT. It yields the protein CASSSSAPNQPQHF.

The V call is TRBV6-6, the J call TRBJ1-1; a possible D gene is TRBD1 (5 bases). Trimming took off 0 bases at V and 7 bases at J, with 15 bases between the two ends. The CDR3 is 15 amino acids. The germline gives CDR1 MNHNY, CDR2 SVGAGI (reference sequence). The CDR3 region is CASSYSGEGLSEAFF. The CDR3, as DNA: TGTGCCAGCAGTTACTCGGGGGAGGGTCTGAGTGAAGCTTTCTTT.

The V gene is TRBV9, the J gene TRBJ2-1, with 9 bases fitting TRBD1. CDR1 SGDLS and CDR2 YYNGEE come from the germline V gene. J gave up 8 bases and V 0 bases, and 12 bases lay outside the gene matches. The CDR3 consists of 17 residues. The DNA of the CDR3 is TGTGCCAGCAGCGTAGCGAGGGCGGGACAGGGCTTGCATGAGCAGTTCTTC. This sequence encodes CASSVARAGQGLHEQFF.

This rearrangement joins TRBV7-6 to TRBJ2-1; 12 bases line up with TRBD2. V lost 4 bases and J lost 6; bases outside the gene matches: 7. This CDR3 spans 16 amino acids. The germline CDR1 and CDR2 sequences are SGHVS and FNYEAQ. The CDR3 nucleotides are TGTGCCAGCAGCTCCGAACGACTAGCGGGGGCCAATGAGCAGTTCTTC. This gives the protein CASSSERLAGANEQFF. Variable domain in full (rest from reference TRBV7-6 and TRBJ2-1): GAGVSQSPRYKVTKRGQDVALRCDPISGHVSLYWYRQALGQGPEFLTYFNYEAQQDKSGLPNDRFSAERPEGSISTLTIQRTEQRDSAMYRCASSSERLAGANEQFFGPGTRLTVL.

This clone came up a few times. V gene TRBV5-6 combines with J gene TRBJ2-1; 10 bases line up with TRBD1. Germline V gene lookup returns CDR1 SGHDT and CDR2 YYEEEE. Trimming took 3 bases from V and 2 from J; bases not matched to a gene: 2. The CDR3 is 15 residues long. The CDR3 DNA reads as TGTGCCAGCAGCTGGGGGACAGGGGCCTACAATGAGCAGTTCTTC. Translation: CASSWGTGAYNEQFF.

This clone turned up a few times. The genes are TRBV19 and TRBJ1-2; D is ambiguous. The CDR3 has 11 amino acids. Germline V gene sequence: CDR1 LNHDA, CDR2 SQIVND (reference sequence). CDR3: CASDWEGGYTF. The CDR3 region has the DNA TGTGCTTCGGACTGGGAGGGTGGCTACACCTTC.

The chain employs TRBV6-5 and TRBJ2-7, with 9 bases fitting TRBD1. V gave up 8 bases and J gave up 3 bases; unmatched junction bases: 5. Looked up from germline, CDR1 is MNHEY and CDR2 is SVGAGI. The CDR3 runs 13 residues. The CDR3 DNA sequence: TGTGCCAGCGGGGACAGGGTGGGCTACGAGCAGTACTTC. This sequence encodes CASGDRVGYEQYF.

The chain combines TRBV11-2 with TRBJ2-1; D may be TRBD2 (5 bases). Germline lookup yields CDR1 SGHAT and CDR2 FQNNGV. V dropped 1 base and J dropped 8 bases, with 9 bases sitting between them. This CDR3 is 13 amino acids long. CDR3 DNA: TGTGCCAGCAGCTTAGGACTATCGGATGAGCAGTTCTTC. Translation gives CASSLGLSDEQFF.